These T cell receptor beta chains were read from a single sample in a study of spatial heterogeneity in lung cancer. MiXCR, applied by TCRdb to the 5' RACE reads, yields one record per CDR3 protein. The sample includes more than 50,000 distinct CDR3 sequences, around 6.7% of them seen just once. Sequenced here: PBMCs, sampled at surgery. All receptors come from a female donor with early-stage non-small cell lung cancer. Both conserved end residues are part of each CDR3. The order of the fields is V gene, J gene, clone size, D gene, CDR3 protein, CDR3 DNA. The D gene is left open where the match is weak. Clone size is shown for a subset of rows, as once, few, many or a class of expanded clone.

TRBV7-9	TRBJ2-7	many	NA	CASSPLTSNTYEQYF	TGTGCCAGCAGCCCGTTAACCAGTAATACCTACGAGCAGTACTTC
TRBV7-8	TRBJ2-1	NA	NA	CASSLSWDYNEQFF	TGTGCCAGCAGCTTATCGTGGGACTACAATGAGCAGTTCTTC
TRBV18	TRBJ1-2	NA	NA	CASSPTGPQALGYTF	TGTGCCAGCTCACCAACGGGCCCCCAGGCACTTGGCTACACCTTC
TRBV20-1	TRBJ2-1	many	TRBD2	CSPSGASGGANEQFF	TGCAGTCCCTCGGGCGCTAGCGGGGGGGCCAATGAGCAGTTCTTC
TRBV7-2	TRBJ2-1	many	NA	CASSLARTDGSSQFF	TGTGCCAGCAGCTTAGCGAGGACCGACGGGTCATCCCAGTTCTTC
TRBV4-2	TRBJ2-7	few	TRBD1	CASSQRPPPGTGLSYEQYF	TGTGCCAGCAGCCAACGCCCCCCCCCCGGGACAGGGCTCTCCTACGAGCAGTACTTC
TRBV4-3	TRBJ1-5	many	TRBD1	CASSQDRTGVHQPQHF	TGCGCCAGCAGCCAAGACAGGACAGGCGTCCATCAGCCCCAGCATTTT
TRBV20-1	TRBJ1-5	NA	TRBD1	CSARDPGQGYNQPQHF	TGCAGTGCTAGAGATCCGGGACAGGGGTATAATCAGCCCCAGCATTTT
TRBV6-2/TRBV6-3	TRBJ2-3	NA	NA	CASSYSGGGWGDTQYF	TGTGCCAGCAGTTACTCCGGCGGGGGCTGGGGAGATACGCAGTATTTT
TRBV28	TRBJ2-6	NA	NA	CASSPELTGRGPGANVLTF	TGTGCCAGCAGTCCGGAATTAACAGGGCGGGGCCCTGGGGCCAACGTCCTGACTTTC
TRBV7-9	TRBJ2-7	many	TRBD1	CASSLGTGGRDEQYF	TGTGCCAGCAGCTTGGGGACAGGGGGCAGAGACGAGCAGTACTTC
TRBV20-1	TRBJ1-1	many	NA	CSASHPRDANTEAFF	TGCAGTGCTAGTCATCCCCGGGACGCGAACACTGAAGCTTTCTTT
TRBV28	TRBJ2-5	many	TRBD2	CASSTSGGQQETQYF	TGTGCCAGCTCTACTAGCGGGGGTCAACAAGAGACCCAGTACTTC
TRBV5-1	TRBJ2-3	NA	NA	CASSSGFSDTQYF	TGCGCCAGCAGCTCGGGATTTTCAGATACGCAGTATTTT
TRBV9	TRBJ2-1	few	TRBD2	CASSAGGTSPGEQFF	TGTGCCAGCAGCGCTGGGGGGACTAGTCCGGGTGAGCAGTTCTTC
TRBV20-1	TRBJ2-5	NA	TRBD1	CSAREGRGPVETQYF	TGCAGTGCTAGAGAGGGAAGGGGGCCGGTAGAGACCCAGTACTTC
TRBV6-5	TRBJ2-5	few	TRBD2	CASSYHLSSGGPPFQETQYF	TGTGCCAGCAGTTACCACCTTTCTAGCGGGGGGCCTCCCTTCCAAGAGACCCAGTACTTC
TRBV24-1	TRBJ1-1	many	NA	CATSSTLAFF	TGTGCCACCAGTTCTACCTTAGCTTTCTTT
TRBV19	TRBJ2-5	NA	TRBD1	CASSSTGGVETQYF	TGTGCCAGTAGCTCGACAGGGGGTGTGGAGACCCAGTACTTC
TRBV7-6	TRBJ2-1	many	TRBD2	CASSPGGSYNEQFF	TGTGCCAGCAGCCCGGGGGGGTCCTACAATGAGCAGTTCTTC
TRBV29-1	TRBJ2-7	NA	NA	CSVEQGSYEQYF	TGCAGCGTTGAACAGGGCTCCTACGAGCAGTACTTC
TRBV20-1	TRBJ2-5	many	TRBD1	CSARGGQGRSSQETQYF	TGCAGTGCGAGAGGGGGACAGGGAAGAAGTAGTCAGGAGACCCAGTACTTC
TRBV28	TRBJ2-3	few	NA	CATRVSTDTQYF	TGTGCCACCCGGGTGAGCACAGATACGCAGTATTTT
TRBV7-9	TRBJ1-1	NA	NA	CASSPQRAGTNTEAFF	TGTGCCAGCAGCCCACAACGGGCCGGGACAAACACTGAAGCTTTCTTT
TRBV2	TRBJ2-7	NA	NA	CASMVVRGSSHEQYF	TGTGCCAGCATGGTGGTAAGAGGTTCTTCCCACGAGCAGTACTTC
TRBV5-1	TRBJ1-3	NA	NA	CASSLEGTGNTIYF	TGCGCCAGCAGCTTGGAAGGGACTGGAAACACCATATATTTT
TRBV5-1	TRBJ2-1	many	NA	CASSLGEPPYEQFF	TGCGCCAGCAGCTTGGGGGAACCCCCTTATGAGCAGTTCTTC
TRBV7-9	TRBJ2-3	many	TRBD1	CASSKTATGGLSDTQYF	TGTGCCAGCAGCAAGACTGCCACAGGGGGGCTATCAGATACGCAGTATTTT
TRBV24-1	TRBJ2-5	NA	NA	CATSAKDRRGTQYF	TGTGCCACCAGTGCCAAGGACCGGCGAGGGACCCAGTACTTC
TRBV28	TRBJ2-7	NA	NA	CASSLVYEQYF	TGTGCCAGCAGTTTAGTATACGAGCAGTACTTC
TRBV25-1	TRBJ2-3	NA	NA	CASSEVWDSTDTQYF	TGTGCCAGCAGTGAAGTCTGGGATAGCACAGATACGCAGTATTTT
TRBV5-1	TRBJ2-1	NA	NA	CASSYTTNEQFF	TGCGCCAGCAGCTATACAACCAATGAGCAGTTCTTC
TRBV19	TRBJ2-3	many	NA	CASSYSDTQYF	TGTGCCAGTAGTTACTCAGATACGCAGTATTTT
TRBV6-2/TRBV6-3	TRBJ2-2	few	TRBD1	CASSYHTGGTGELFF	TGTGCCAGCAGTTACCATACAGGGGGCACCGGGGAGCTGTTTTTT
TRBV12-3/TRBV12-4	TRBJ2-3	many	NA	CASSRNTDTQYF	TGTGCCAGCAGTAGAAACACAGATACGCAGTATTTT
TRBV11-2	TRBJ2-5	many	NA	CASSLRGGTERETQYF	TGTGCCAGCAGCTTACGTGGAGGGACGGAGCGAGAGACCCAGTACTTC
TRBV12-3/TRBV12-4	TRBJ1-5	NA	NA	CASSLHSGTVNQPQHF	TGTGCCAGCAGTTTACATTCCGGGACGGTTAATCAGCCCCAGCATTTT
TRBV10-2	TRBJ2-1	NA	NA	CASNLGGAYNEQFF	TGCGCCAGCAACTTGGGGGGGGCTTACAATGAGCAGTTCTTC
TRBV12-3/TRBV12-4	TRBJ2-2	many	NA	CASRIFRELFF	TGTGCCAGCAGGATCTTCAGGGAGCTGTTTTTT
TRBV5-1	TRBJ2-1	medium-sized	TRBD2	CASSYRGLDNEQFF	TGCGCCAGCAGCTACAGAGGACTAGACAATGAGCAGTTCTTC
TRBV28	TRBJ1-5	many	NA	CASSFSGAGIYQPQHF	TGTGCCAGCAGTTTTTCCGGGGCCGGAATCTATCAGCCCCAGCATTTT
TRBV7-3	TRBJ2-1	many	NA	CASSLGINEQFF	TGTGCCAGCAGCTTAGGCATCAATGAGCAGTTCTTC
TRBV7-9	TRBJ2-1	many	TRBD2	CASSGGTSGYNEQFF	TGTGCCAGCAGTGGAGGGACTAGCGGATACAATGAGCAGTTCTTC
TRBV9	TRBJ2-1	many	NA	CASSVATSGLAGNEQFF	TGTGCCAGCAGCGTAGCTACTAGTGGGCTAGCAGGCAATGAGCAGTTCTTC
TRBV6-5	TRBJ2-5	NA	NA	CASSYSATETQYF	TGTGCCAGCAGTTACTCGGCCACTGAGACCCAGTACTTC
TRBV20-1	TRBJ2-1	many	TRBD1	CSASSGQGLGNEQFF	TGCAGTGCTTCCAGCGGACAGGGGCTAGGCAATGAGCAGTTCTTC
TRBV28	TRBJ1-1	NA	NA	CASSTVNLYTEAFF	TGTGCCAGCAGTACCGTCAATTTATACACTGAAGCTTTCTTT
TRBV12-3/TRBV12-4	TRBJ2-7	many	TRBD2	CASSLGAGQPYEQYF	TGTGCCAGCAGTTTGGGAGCGGGGCAACCCTACGAGCAGTACTTC
TRBV4-3	TRBJ2-3	NA	NA	CASSQAADFLDTQYF	TGCGCCAGCAGCCAAGCAGCAGATTTCCTAGATACGCAGTATTTT
TRBV10-3	TRBJ2-3	many	NA	CAIKARFVTDTQYF	TGTGCCATCAAGGCTAGGTTCGTCACAGATACGCAGTATTTT
TRBV29-1	TRBJ2-7	once	TRBD2	CSVLGTLAGGLSYEQYF	TGCAGCGTTCTTGGGACGCTAGCGGGGGGTTTATCCTACGAGCAGTACTTC
TRBV9	TRBJ2-1	medium-sized	NA	CASSQGRAAYNEQFF	TGTGCCAGCAGCCAGGGGCGCGCCGCCTACAATGAGCAGTTCTTC
TRBV6-2/TRBV6-3	TRBJ2-5	many	TRBD2	CASGLAGGETQYF	TGTGCCAGCGGACTAGCGGGGGGAGAGACCCAGTACTTC
TRBV21-1	TRBJ2-2	many	NA	CATLRTGELFF	TGTGCCACCCTACGCACCGGGGAGCTGTTTTTT
TRBV18	TRBJ1-1	NA	NA	CASSPQQTNTEAFF	TGTGCCAGCTCACCACAGCAAACGAACACTGAAGCTTTCTTT
TRBV14	TRBJ2-3	many	NA	CASSQVYADTQYF	TGTGCCAGTAGCCAAGTATATGCAGATACGCAGTATTTT
TRBV4-1	TRBJ2-5	few	NA	CASSLSYPGPPGRETQYF	TGCGCCAGCAGCCTTTCTTATCCCGGGCCGCCGGGTCGGGAGACCCAGTACTTC
TRBV12-3/TRBV12-4	TRBJ2-2	many	TRBD1	CASSFGTGANTGELFF	TGTGCCAGCAGTTTTGGGACAGGGGCGAACACCGGGGAGCTGTTTTTT
TRBV7-2	TRBJ2-3	many	TRBD2	CASSLVARGGRDTQYF	TGTGCCAGCAGCTTAGTCGCGCGGGGGGGCCGGGATACGCAGTATTTT